The rows below give T cell receptor beta chains drawn from one sample of a study of OX40 agonist ivuxolimab in advanced cancers. Assay used: immunoSEQ multiplex PCR; TCRdb lists only in-frame clones, some missing. The table lists 65,000 to 90,000 clones, 75% to 90% of them singletons. Specimen: CD4+ or CD8+ T cells sorted from blood, collected in a trial of the OX40 agonist ivuxolimab. Receptors originate from an adult with an advanced solid tumor such as melanoma, head and neck, liver or kidney cancer. The CDR3 runs from the conserved cysteine through the conserved F or W. Fields, in order: V gene, clone size, J gene, D gene, CDR3 protein, CDR3 DNA. The D gene is left open where the match is weak. Clone sizes are given selectively: once, few, many, or a class where the clone is expanded.

TRBV7-9	.	TRBJ2-1	TRBD2	CASSSAGEVIKYNEQFF	TGTGCCAGCTCTTCAGCGGGAGAAGTGATAAAGTACAATGAGCAGTTCTTC
TRBV29-1	.	TRBJ2-7	.	CSVEQGAYEQYF	TGCAGCGTTGAACAGGGTGCCTACGAGCAGTACTTC
TRBV2	.	TRBJ2-3	.	CASSEQGPGGDTQYF	TGTGCCAGCAGTGAACAGGGCCCCGGCGGAGATACGCAGTATTTT
TRBV19	.	TRBJ2-1	.	CASSILVDPYNEQFF	TGTGCCAGTAGTATACTAGTGGACCCCTACAATGAGCAGTTCTTC
TRBV6-1	.	TRBJ2-7	TRBD1	CASERGPNYEQYF	TGTGCCAGTGAGAGGGGGCCTAACTACGAGCAGTACTTC
TRBV10-3	.	TRBJ1-2	.	CAAGQVNYGYTF	TGTGCCGCTGGGCAGGTAAACTATGGCTACACCTTC
TRBV5-4	.	TRBJ1-1	.	CASRTSWGAGTEAFF	TGTGCCAGCAGGACATCCTGGGGGGCGGGAACTGAAGCTTTCTTT
TRBV13	.	TRBJ1-2	.	CASSLGGAQGYGYTF	TGTGCCAGCAGCTTGGGGGGGGCGCAGGGCTATGGCTACACCTTC
TRBV4-1	.	TRBJ2-2	TRBD1	CASSHSGTATTGELFF	TGCGCCAGCAGCCATTCCGGGACAGCCACAACCGGGGAGCTGTTTTTT
TRBV29-1	once	TRBJ2-4	.	CSVELGGPDIQYF	TGCAGCGTTGAGTTAGGGGGTCCGGACATTCAGTACTTC
TRBV19	.	TRBJ2-1	.	CASSIDQGEQFF	TGTGCCAGTAGTATAGATCAGGGTGAGCAGTTCTTC
TRBV5-4	.	TRBJ1-4	.	CASSLAGYEKLFF	TGTGCCAGCAGCTTGGCAGGGTATGAAAAACTGTTTTTT
TRBV5-4	.	TRBJ1-6	.	CASSQDLNNSPLHF	TGTGCCAGCAGCCAAGACCTGAATAATTCACCCCTCCACTTT
TRBV30	.	TRBJ2-5	.	CAWSEETQYF	TGTGCCTGGAGTGAAGAGACCCAGTACTTC
TRBV19	medium-sized	TRBJ2-1	.	CASSAMAGNYNEQFF	TGTGCCAGTAGTGCCATGGCGGGGAACTACAATGAGCAGTTCTTC
TRBV19	.	TRBJ2-2	.	CASSPPPENTGELFF	TGTGCCAGTAGTCCGCCTCCCGAGAACACCGGGGAGCTGTTTTTT
TRBV29-1	.	TRBJ2-1	TRBD2	CSAESLAGVHNEQFF	TGCAGCGCTGAATCCCTAGCGGGAGTACACAATGAGCAGTTCTTC
TRBV4-1	once	TRBJ2-2	TRBD2	CASSQIAGAGNTGELFF	TGCGCCAGCAGCCAAATAGCGGGAGCAGGCAACACCGGGGAGCTGTTTTTT
TRBV6-5	.	TRBJ2-7	.	CASSWAAPFYEQYF	TGTGCCAGCAGTTGGGCGGCACCCTTTTACGAGCAGTACTTC
TRBV19	once	TRBJ1-5	.	CASSRGNQPQHF	TGTGCCAGTAGTAGGGGCAATCAGCCCCAGCATTTT
TRBV15	.	TRBJ2-7	.	CATSGRRGTHEQYF	TGTGCCACCAGCGGCCGAAGGGGGACCCACGAGCAGTACTTC
TRBV27	.	TRBJ2-1	.	CASSPMSGVGNEQFF	TGTGCCAGCAGTCCCATGTCCGGGGTTGGCAATGAGCAGTTCTTC
TRBV6-1	.	TRBJ2-7	.	CASSEFQDTTYEQYF	TGTGCCAGCAGTGAATTTCAGGACACCACCTACGAGCAGTACTTC
TRBV13	once	TRBJ2-2	TRBD2	CASSPGLAGAIGELFF	TGTGCCAGCAGCCCAGGGCTAGCGGGAGCTATCGGGGAGCTGTTTTTT
TRBV28	.	TRBJ2-5	.	CASRTRAWGDQETQYF	TGTGCCAGCAGAACAAGGGCTTGGGGGGACCAAGAGACCCAGTACTTC
TRBV6-5	.	TRBJ1-1	.	CAVARTYLTEAFF	TGTGCCGTGGCCCGCACGTATTTGACTGAAGCTTTCTTT
TRBV27	once	TRBJ1-1	TRBD1	CASSLLRGHGGNTEAFF	TGTGCCAGCAGCCTTCTCAGGGGGCATGGAGGTAACACTGAAGCTTTCTTT
TRBV7-8	.	TRBJ1-1	.	CASSPLSGTEAFF	TGTGCCAGCAGCCCACTGTCGGGTACTGAAGCTTTCTTT
TRBV27	.	TRBJ2-1	.	CASSLSEVVLNGQFF	TGTGCCAGCAGCCTCTCCGAGGTAGTTTTGAATGGGCAGTTCTTC
TRBV27	.	TRBJ1-2	.	CATQSGQLGEGYTF	TGTGCCACCCAATCGGGACAACTAGGGGAGGGCTACACCTTC
TRBV6-5	.	TRBJ1-2	.	CASSYSVTGNYGYTF	TGTGCCAGCAGTTACTCAGTAACAGGGAACTATGGCTACACCTTC
TRBV27	.	TRBJ2-3	.	CASSLQGADTQYF	TGTGCCAGCAGTTTACAGGGTGCAGATACGCAGTATTTT
TRBV5-1	.	TRBJ2-7	.	CASSPRGNYEQYF	TGCGCCAGCAGCCCCCGGGGGAACTACGAGCAGTACTTC
TRBV6-5	.	TRBJ2-7	.	CASSYSGGAPYEQYF	TGTGCCAGCAGTTACTCGGGGGGGGCTCCCTACGAGCAGTACTTC
TRBV5-4	.	TRBJ2-7	TRBD2	CASSPRTIAGGEYEQYF	TGTGCCAGCAGCCCTCGGACGATAGCGGGAGGAGAATACGAGCAGTACTTC
TRBV7-9	.	TRBJ2-5	.	CASSSGPQETQYF	TGTGCCAGCAGCTCGGGGCCCCAAGAGACCCAGTACTTC
TRBV27	.	TRBJ2-7	.	CASRYTGTSYYEQYF	TGTGCCAGCAGATATACCGGGACTTCATACTACGAGCAGTACTTC
TRBV28	few	TRBJ2-1	.	CASSTPSSYNEQFF	TGTGCCAGCAGTACGCCAAGCTCCTACAATGAGCAGTTCTTC
TRBV4-1	.	TRBJ2-7	TRBD2	CASSRGLAGGNYEQYF	TGCGCCAGCAGCCGTGGACTAGCGGGGGGAAACTACGAGCAGTACTTC
TRBV5-6	.	TRBJ2-1	.	CASSRRRGPPLEQFF	TGTGCCAGCAGCCGGAGGCGCGGGCCCCCCCTTGAGCAGTTCTTC
TRBV19	.	TRBJ1-5	.	CASKESDWSNQPQHF	TGTGCCAGTAAGGAGAGCGATTGGAGCAATCAGCCCCAGCATTTT
TRBV28	.	TRBJ2-7	TRBD2	CASNFPRTSGTYEQYF	TGTGCCAGCAATTTTCCCCGGACTAGCGGGACGTACGAGCAGTACTTC
TRBV19	.	TRBJ2-1	TRBD2	CASSAGLAYNEQFF	TGTGCCAGTAGTGCCGGACTAGCCTACAATGAGCAGTTCTTC
TRBV27	few	TRBJ1-5	.	CASSYTNQPQHF	TGTGCCAGCAGTTACACGAATCAGCCCCAGCATTTT
TRBV28	.	TRBJ1-5	.	CASSLNWSLLPQHF	TGTGCCAGCAGTTTAAACTGGTCGCTTCTGCCCCAGCATTTT
TRBV7-3	.	TRBJ1-1	TRBD1	CASSLQGGHTEAFF	TGTGCCAGCAGCCTACAGGGGGGTCACACTGAAGCTTTCTTT
TRBV9	.	TRBJ1-2	TRBD1	CASSVGGQGAFPTGYTF	TGTGCCAGCAGCGTAGGGGGACAGGGGGCGTTTCCGACTGGCTACACCTTC